These 2 T cell receptor beta chains came from one sample sequenced in a study of control samples from healthy donors and cancer patients. This table comes from immunoSEQ multiplex PCR, and its TCRdb copy is limited to in-frame clones, with some not included. The sample holds approximately 230,000 clones, over 75% seen once. Sequencing used PBMCs. The receptors here all came from a woman aged 55-70 years with lung cancer.

The CDR3 loop is CASSFAGMYSNQPQHF. DNA of the CDR3: TGTGCCAGCAGTTTCGCCGGGATGTATAGCAATCAGCCCCAGCATTTT. The V and J genes are TRBV27 and TRBJ1-5; D is ambiguous. This CDR3 comprises 16 residues. The germline gives CDR1 MNHEY, CDR2 SMNVEV (reference sequence). V lost 3 bases, J lost 0 bases, and 12 bases lay in between.

The chain joins TRBV5-1 to TRBJ2-1; the D gene is possibly TRBD1 (5 bases). The V gene's germline CDR1 is SGHRS and CDR2 YFSETQ. V was cut by 7 bases and J by 0 bases, with 14 bases left in between. The CDR3 loop spans 15 amino acids. The CDR3 loop is CASFADTSSYNEQFF. The CDR3 nucleotides are TGCGCCAGCTTTGCGGACACGAGCTCCTACAATGAGCAGTTCTTC. Using reference TRBV5-1 and TRBJ2-1 for the parts outside the CDR3, the full variable domain is KAGVTQTPRYLIKTRGQQVTLSCSPISGHRSVSWYQQTPGQGLQFLFEYFSETQRNKGNFPGRFSGRQFSNSRSEMNVSTLELGDSALYLCASFADTSSYNEQFFGPGTRLTVL.